This record concerns one T cell receptor beta chain sequence. Germline V CDR1 and CDR2: SGDLS, YYNGEE. This CDR3 region has 15 residues. Trimming left V 0 bases short and J 5 bases short, with 11 bases between. This sample is drawn from a study of blood T cell repertoires in COVID-19. The repertoire was sequenced with immunoSEQ multiplex PCR; TCRdb's copy has only in-frame clones and lacks some. Here the sample spans 240,000 or so clones, about 79% being singletons. The sequenced sample consisted of peripheral blood. This chain links TRBV9 with TRBJ2-2; no firm D call. The sequence was obtained from a woman at least 80 years old with acute or convalescent COVID-19. The DNA of the CDR3 is TGTGCCAGCAGCGTAGCCGAGAGGAGTACCGGGGAGCTGTTTTTT. Translating gives CASSVAERSTGELFF. The entire variable domain, with the rest obtained from reference TRBV9 and TRBJ2-2, is as follows: DSGVTQTPKHLITATGQRVTLRCSPRSGDLSVYWYQQSLDQGLQFLIQYYNGEERAKGNILERFSAQQFPDLHSELNLSSLELGDSALYFCASSVAERSTGELFFGEGSRLTVL.